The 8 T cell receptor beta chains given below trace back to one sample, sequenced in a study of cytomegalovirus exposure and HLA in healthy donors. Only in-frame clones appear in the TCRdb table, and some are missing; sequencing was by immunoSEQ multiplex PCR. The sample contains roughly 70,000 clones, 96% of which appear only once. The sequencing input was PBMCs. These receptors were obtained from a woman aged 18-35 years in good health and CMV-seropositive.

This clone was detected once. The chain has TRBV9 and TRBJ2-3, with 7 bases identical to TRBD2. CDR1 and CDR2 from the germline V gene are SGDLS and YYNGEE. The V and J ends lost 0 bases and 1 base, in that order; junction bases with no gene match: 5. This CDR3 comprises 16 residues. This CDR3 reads CASSVGRERGTDTQYF. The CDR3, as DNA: TGTGCCAGCAGCGTAGGGCGGGAGCGGGGCACAGATACGCAGTATTTT.

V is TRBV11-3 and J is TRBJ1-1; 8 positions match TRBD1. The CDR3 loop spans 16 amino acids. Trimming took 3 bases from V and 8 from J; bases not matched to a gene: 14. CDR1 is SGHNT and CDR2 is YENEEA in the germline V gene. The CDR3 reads CASSFRKFPGQGEAFF. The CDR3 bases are TGTGCCAGCAGCTTTAGAAAGTTTCCCGGACAGGGCGAAGCTTTCTTT.

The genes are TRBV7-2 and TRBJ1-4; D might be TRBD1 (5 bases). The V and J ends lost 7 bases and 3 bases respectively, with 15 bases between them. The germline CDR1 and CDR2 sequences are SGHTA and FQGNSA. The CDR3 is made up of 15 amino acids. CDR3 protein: CASTPWGGSNEKLFF. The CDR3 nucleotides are TGTGCCAGCACCCCCTGGGGGGGGTCTAATGAAAAACTGTTTTTT. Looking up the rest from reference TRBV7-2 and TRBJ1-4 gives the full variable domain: GAGVSQSPSNKVTEKGKDVELRCDPISGHTALYWYRQSLGQGLEFLIYFQGNSAPDKSGLPSDRFSAERTGGSVSTLTIQRTQQEDSAVYLCASTPWGGSNEKLFFGSGTQLSVL.

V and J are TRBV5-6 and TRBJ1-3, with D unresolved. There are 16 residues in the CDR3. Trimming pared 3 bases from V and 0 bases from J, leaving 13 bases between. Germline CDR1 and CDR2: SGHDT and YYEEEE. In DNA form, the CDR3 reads TGTGCCAGCAGCTGTCCCAGGATCCCCTCTGGAAACACCATATATTTT. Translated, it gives CASSCPRIPSGNTIYF. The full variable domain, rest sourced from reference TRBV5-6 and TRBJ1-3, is DAGVTQSPTHLIKTRGQQVTLRCSPKSGHDTVSWYQQALGQGPQFIFQYYEEEERQRGNFPDRFSGHQFPNYSSELNVNALLLGDSALYLCASSCPRIPSGNTIYFGEGSWLTVV.

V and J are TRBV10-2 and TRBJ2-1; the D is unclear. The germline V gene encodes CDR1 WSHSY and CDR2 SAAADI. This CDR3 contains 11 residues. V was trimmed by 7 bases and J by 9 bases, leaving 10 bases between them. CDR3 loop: CASTGVSEQFF. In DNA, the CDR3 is TGCGCCAGCACTGGAGTGAGTGAGCAGTTCTTC.

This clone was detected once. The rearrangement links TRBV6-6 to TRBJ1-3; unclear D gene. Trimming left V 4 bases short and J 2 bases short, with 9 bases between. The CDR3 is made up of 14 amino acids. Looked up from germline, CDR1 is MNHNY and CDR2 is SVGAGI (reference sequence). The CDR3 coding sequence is TGTGCCAGCAGTTTGGGAGATCCTGGAAACACCATATATTTT. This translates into CASSLGDPGNTIYF.

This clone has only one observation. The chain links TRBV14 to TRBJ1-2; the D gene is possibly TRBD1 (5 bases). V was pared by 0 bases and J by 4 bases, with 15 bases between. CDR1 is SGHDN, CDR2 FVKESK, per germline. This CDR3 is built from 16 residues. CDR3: CASSQDGQGFIYGYTF. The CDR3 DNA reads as TGTGCCAGCAGCCAAGATGGGCAGGGTTTTATCTATGGCTACACCTTC.

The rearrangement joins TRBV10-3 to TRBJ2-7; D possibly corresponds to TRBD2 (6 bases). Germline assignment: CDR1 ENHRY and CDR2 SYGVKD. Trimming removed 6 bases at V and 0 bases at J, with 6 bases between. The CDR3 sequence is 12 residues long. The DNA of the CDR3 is TGTGCCATCAGCGGGAGCTCCTACGAGCAGTACTTC. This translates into CAISGSSYEQYF.